The rows below give T cell receptor beta chains drawn from one sample of a study of cytomegalovirus exposure and HLA in healthy donors. This table comes from immunoSEQ multiplex PCR, and its TCRdb copy is limited to in-frame clones, with some not included. The data show approximately 260,000 clones, approximately 84% seen once. Sequencing was performed on PBMCs. Receptors originate from a woman aged 30 to 39 in good health and CMV-seropositive. CDR3s include the opening cysteine and the closing phenylalanine or tryptophan. A D gene is named only where the DNA matches it firmly. Some rows have no size entry. The others give once, few or many, or a class for an expanded clone.

D gene: .; J gene: TRBJ2-7; clone size: .; V gene: TRBV7-8; CDR3 protein: CASSFGGTYEQYF; CDR3 DNA: TGTGCCAGCAGCTTCGGGGGAACATACGAGCAGTACTTC
D gene: .; J gene: TRBJ2-4; clone size: .; V gene: TRBV2; CDR3 protein: CASSLPVAKNIQYF; CDR3 DNA: TGTGCCAGCAGTCTACCGGTAGCCAAAAACATTCAGTACTTC
D gene: TRBD1; J gene: TRBJ1-5; clone size: .; V gene: TRBV6-5; CDR3 protein: CASSSDRNQPQHF; CDR3 DNA: TGTGCCAGCAGTTCGGACAGGAATCAGCCCCAGCATTTT
D gene: .; J gene: TRBJ2-2; clone size: once; V gene: TRBV5-1; CDR3 protein: CASSLDRGNTGELFF; CDR3 DNA: TGCGCCAGCAGCTTGGATCGGGGGAACACCGGGGAGCTGTTTTTT
D gene: .; J gene: TRBJ1-1; clone size: .; V gene: TRBV6-1; CDR3 protein: CASSEEQPLLNTEAFF; CDR3 DNA: TGTGCCAGCAGTGAAGAACAGCCGCTTTTGAACACTGAAGCTTTCTTT
D gene: .; J gene: TRBJ2-1; clone size: .; V gene: TRBV2; CDR3 protein: CASSEPLRNEQFF; CDR3 DNA: TGTGCCAGCAGTGAACCGTTGCGAAATGAGCAGTTCTTC
D gene: TRBD2; J gene: TRBJ2-7; clone size: .; V gene: TRBV5-4; CDR3 protein: CASSLPLAGGPYEQYF; CDR3 DNA: TGTGCCAGCAGCTTACCCCTAGCGGGAGGGCCCTACGAGCAGTACTTC
D gene: .; J gene: TRBJ2-7; clone size: .; V gene: TRBV7-9; CDR3 protein: CASSLAGVVYEQYF; CDR3 DNA: TGTGCCAGCAGCTTAGCCGGGGTCGTCTACGAGCAGTACTTC
D gene: TRBD2; J gene: TRBJ2-7; clone size: .; V gene: TRBV27; CDR3 protein: CASTSPGLAGPLPHYEQYF; CDR3 DNA: TGTGCCAGCACCTCACCGGGACTAGCGGGGCCCCTTCCTCACTACGAGCAGTACTTC
D gene: TRBD1; J gene: TRBJ1-1; clone size: .; V gene: TRBV4-1; CDR3 protein: CASSQGQGSTEAFF; CDR3 DNA: TGCGCCAGCAGCCAAGGACAGGGGAGCACTGAAGCTTTCTTT
D gene: TRBD1; J gene: TRBJ2-5; clone size: .; V gene: TRBV7-2; CDR3 protein: CASSQRQGRETQYF; CDR3 DNA: TGTGCCAGCAGCCAAAGACAGGGTAGAGAGACCCAGTACTTC
D gene: .; J gene: TRBJ2-7; clone size: .; V gene: TRBV11-2; CDR3 protein: CASSLERSYEQYF; CDR3 DNA: TGTGCCAGCAGCTTAGAGCGCTCCTACGAGCAGTACTTC
D gene: .; J gene: TRBJ2-1; clone size: .; V gene: TRBV7-9; CDR3 protein: CASSLGADSGNEQFF; CDR3 DNA: TGTGCCAGCAGCTTAGGGGCCGATAGCGGCAATGAGCAGTTCTTC
D gene: .; J gene: TRBJ2-2; clone size: .; V gene: TRBV6-5; CDR3 protein: CASSYRGTGELFF; CDR3 DNA: TGTGCCAGCAGTTACCGAGGCACCGGGGAGCTGTTTTTT
D gene: .; J gene: TRBJ1-5; clone size: .; V gene: TRBV30; CDR3 protein: CAWSGDSNQPQHF; CDR3 DNA: TGTGCCTGGAGCGGGGATAGCAATCAGCCCCAGCATTTT
D gene: .; J gene: TRBJ2-7; clone size: .; V gene: TRBV27; CDR3 protein: CASSSGSSYEQYF; CDR3 DNA: TGTGCCAGCAGTTCTGGCAGTTCCTACGAGCAGTACTTC
D gene: .; J gene: TRBJ1-1; clone size: .; V gene: TRBV9; CDR3 protein: CASSVLGGEAFF; CDR3 DNA: TGTGCCAGCAGCGTTCTTGGGGGGGAAGCTTTCTTT
D gene: .; J gene: TRBJ1-4; clone size: once; V gene: TRBV2; CDR3 protein: CASSSTLPGEKLFF; CDR3 DNA: TGTGCCAGCAGTTCAACACTCCCCGGGGAAAAACTGTTTTTT
D gene: TRBD2; J gene: TRBJ2-3; clone size: .; V gene: TRBV7-6; CDR3 protein: CASTVTGGLDTQYF; CDR3 DNA: TGTGCCAGCACCGTAACGGGGGGACTAGATACGCAGTATTTT
D gene: .; J gene: TRBJ1-2; clone size: .; V gene: TRBV4-2; CDR3 protein: CASSQDRRGDGGYTF; CDR3 DNA: TGTGCCAGCAGCCAAGATAGGCGGGGGGATGGTGGCTACACCTTC
D gene: TRBD2; J gene: TRBJ2-7; clone size: .; V gene: TRBV4-1; CDR3 protein: CASSSSLAGTYEQYF; CDR3 DNA: TGCGCCAGCAGCTCTTCGTTAGCGGGGACCTACGAGCAGTACTTC
D gene: TRBD2; J gene: TRBJ2-2; clone size: .; V gene: TRBV28; CDR3 protein: CASSSPSGRRTGELFF; CDR3 DNA: TGTGCCAGCAGTTCCCCTAGCGGGAGACGGACCGGGGAGCTGTTTTTT
D gene: .; J gene: TRBJ1-2; clone size: few; V gene: TRBV6-5; CDR3 protein: CASRPAGTVYGYTF; CDR3 DNA: TGTGCCAGCAGACCCGCCGGGACTGTGTATGGCTACACCTTC
D gene: TRBD2; J gene: TRBJ2-7; clone size: .; V gene: TRBV5-1; CDR3 protein: CASSLRTSVTYEQYF; CDR3 DNA: TGCGCCAGCAGCTTGAGAACTAGCGTAACCTACGAGCAGTACTTC
D gene: TRBD1; J gene: TRBJ1-1; clone size: .; V gene: TRBV18; CDR3 protein: CASSPGQGITEAFF; CDR3 DNA: TGTGCCAGCTCACCAGGACAGGGGATCACTGAAGCTTTCTTT
D gene: .; J gene: TRBJ1-1; clone size: .; V gene: TRBV6-5; CDR3 protein: CASARGNTEAFF; CDR3 DNA: TGTGCCAGCGCCCGGGGTAACACTGAAGCTTTCTTT
D gene: TRBD1; J gene: TRBJ1-1; clone size: .; V gene: TRBV13; CDR3 protein: CASSDGTGKGEAFF; CDR3 DNA: TGTGCCAGCAGCGATGGGACAGGGAAGGGTGAAGCTTTCTTT
D gene: TRBD2; J gene: TRBJ2-2; clone size: .; V gene: TRBV11-1; CDR3 protein: CASSLIISGGGTGELFF; CDR3 DNA: TGTGCCAGCAGCTTAATCATAAGCGGCGGGGGGACCGGGGAGCTGTTTTTT
D gene: TRBD1; J gene: TRBJ2-7; clone size: once; V gene: TRBV27; CDR3 protein: CASSYDRGSGEQYF; CDR3 DNA: TGTGCCAGCAGTTATGACAGGGGCTCGGGAGAGCAGTACTTC
D gene: .; J gene: TRBJ2-3; clone size: .; V gene: TRBV5-1; CDR3 protein: CASSLRGRGTDTQYF; CDR3 DNA: TGCGCCAGCAGCTTAAGGGGGCGGGGAACAGATACGCAGTATTTT
D gene: .; J gene: TRBJ2-7; clone size: .; V gene: TRBV6-1; CDR3 protein: CASSVSGLYFAF; CDR3 DNA: TGTGCCAGCAGTGTTTCGGGACTCTACTTCGCGTTC
D gene: TRBD1; J gene: TRBJ1-5; clone size: .; V gene: TRBV29-1; CDR3 protein: CSVRDRGDNQPQHF; CDR3 DNA: TGCAGCGTCCGGGACAGGGGCGACAATCAGCCCCAGCATTTT
D gene: TRBD2; J gene: TRBJ2-7; clone size: .; V gene: TRBV4-1; CDR3 protein: CASSPGTSGYEQYF; CDR3 DNA: TGCGCCAGCAGCCCCGGGACTAGCGGCTACGAGCAGTACTTC
D gene: TRBD1; J gene: TRBJ2-6; clone size: .; V gene: TRBV5-1; CDR3 protein: CASSKTGGSGANVLTF; CDR3 DNA: TGCGCCAGCAGCAAAACAGGGGGCAGTGGGGCCAACGTCCTGACTTTC
D gene: .; J gene: TRBJ2-1; clone size: .; V gene: TRBV27; CDR3 protein: CASSSPGSGSYNEQFF; CDR3 DNA: TGTGCCAGCAGCTCCCCGGGATCCGGCTCCTACAATGAGCAGTTCTTC
D gene: .; J gene: TRBJ2-7; clone size: .; V gene: TRBV27; CDR3 protein: CASSFNGLKAYEQYF; CDR3 DNA: TGTGCCAGCAGTTTTAATGGGCTAAAGGCCTACGAGCAGTACTTC
D gene: .; J gene: TRBJ1-4; clone size: .; V gene: TRBV5-6; CDR3 protein: CASSLSGQFNEKLFF; CDR3 DNA: TGTGCCAGCAGCTTGAGCGGGCAGTTTAATGAAAAACTGTTTTTT
D gene: .; J gene: TRBJ2-1; clone size: .; V gene: TRBV18; CDR3 protein: CASSPPGSSYNEQFF; CDR3 DNA: TGTGCCAGCTCACCCCCGGGAAGCTCCTACAATGAGCAGTTCTTC
D gene: .; J gene: TRBJ2-7; clone size: .; V gene: TRBV25-1; CDR3 protein: CASSELQGTYEQYF; CDR3 DNA: TGTGCCAGCAGTGAACTACAGGGAACGTACGAGCAGTACTTC
D gene: TRBD2; J gene: TRBJ2-7; clone size: .; V gene: TRBV28; CDR3 protein: CASSFWAGARVYEQYF; CDR3 DNA: TGTGCCAGCAGTTTTTGGGCGGGAGCACGGGTTTACGAGCAGTACTTC
D gene: .; J gene: TRBJ1-3; clone size: .; V gene: TRBV18; CDR3 protein: CASSPTNGMGLSGNTIYF; CDR3 DNA: TGTGCCAGCTCACCAACTAACGGCATGGGACTATCTGGAAACACCATATATTTT
D gene: .; J gene: TRBJ1-1; clone size: .; V gene: TRBV5-1; CDR3 protein: CASSQLVNEDKNTEAFF; CDR3 DNA: TGCGCCAGCAGCCAGCTAGTGAACGAGGACAAGAACACTGAAGCTTTCTTT
D gene: .; J gene: TRBJ1-2; clone size: .; V gene: TRBV6-5; CDR3 protein: CASSRDRLNYGYTF; CDR3 DNA: TGTGCCAGCAGCAGAGACAGGCTTAACTATGGCTACACCTTC
D gene: .; J gene: TRBJ2-7; clone size: .; V gene: TRBV7-2; CDR3 protein: CASSLMSVSSYEQYF; CDR3 DNA: TGTGCCAGCAGCTTAATGAGCGTTAGCTCCTACGAGCAGTACTTC
D gene: .; J gene: TRBJ1-2; clone size: .; V gene: TRBV30; CDR3 protein: CAWSGKGGGYTF; CDR3 DNA: TGTGCCTGGTCCGGTAAGGGAGGTGGCTACACCTTC
D gene: .; J gene: TRBJ1-2; clone size: .; V gene: TRBV6-5; CDR3 protein: CASRRSTGHLGYTF; CDR3 DNA: TGTGCCAGCAGGCGTAGCACAGGACATCTAGGCTACACCTTC
D gene: TRBD2; J gene: TRBJ2-7; clone size: .; V gene: TRBV30; CDR3 protein: CAWRLAGRYEQYF; CDR3 DNA: TGTGCCTGGAGGTTAGCGGGAAGGTACGAGCAGTACTTC
D gene: .; J gene: TRBJ2-5; clone size: .; V gene: TRBV7-2; CDR3 protein: CASSQQETQYF; CDR3 DNA: TGTGCCAGCAGTCAACAAGAGACCCAGTACTTC
D gene: TRBD1; J gene: TRBJ2-2; clone size: once; V gene: TRBV5-1; CDR3 protein: CASSLVRGPNTGELFF; CDR3 DNA: TGCGCCAGCAGCTTGGTGAGGGGGCCGAACACCGGGGAGCTGTTTTTT
D gene: TRBD1; J gene: TRBJ1-1; clone size: .; V gene: TRBV2; CDR3 protein: CASSVSTGLAFF; CDR3 DNA: TGTGCCAGCAGTGTGTCGACAGGGCTGGCTTTCTTT
D gene: TRBD1; J gene: TRBJ2-7; clone size: .; V gene: TRBV16; CDR3 protein: CASQRGQGVYEQYF; CDR3 DNA: TGTGCCAGCCAGCGGGGACAGGGGGTGTACGAGCAGTACTTC
D gene: TRBD2; J gene: TRBJ2-1; clone size: .; V gene: TRBV6-1; CDR3 protein: CASSEPGREKNEQFF; CDR3 DNA: TGTGCCAGCAGTGAACCCGGGCGGGAGAAAAATGAGCAGTTCTTC
D gene: TRBD1; J gene: TRBJ2-5; clone size: .; V gene: TRBV5-8; CDR3 protein: CASSSLQGAWETQYF; CDR3 DNA: TGTGCCAGCAGCTCTCTACAGGGGGCTTGGGAGACCCAGTACTTC
D gene: TRBD2; J gene: TRBJ2-1; clone size: once; V gene: TRBV13; CDR3 protein: CASSSRTSGRTHEQFF; CDR3 DNA: TGTGCCAGCAGCTCAAGGACTAGCGGGAGGACGCACGAGCAGTTCTTC
D gene: TRBD2; J gene: TRBJ2-7; clone size: .; V gene: TRBV9; CDR3 protein: CASSGSGSRAYEQYF; CDR3 DNA: TGTGCCAGCAGCGGTAGCGGGAGTAGAGCCTACGAGCAGTACTTC
D gene: .; J gene: TRBJ2-5; clone size: .; V gene: TRBV4-1; CDR3 protein: CASSQVIGASGETQYF; CDR3 DNA: TGCGCCAGCAGCCAAGTGATAGGGGCTAGTGGGGAGACCCAGTACTTC
D gene: TRBD2; J gene: TRBJ2-5; clone size: .; V gene: TRBV7-9; CDR3 protein: CASSLEGGLAGYQYF; CDR3 DNA: TGTGCCAGCAGCTTAGAAGGGGGACTAGCGGGATATCAGTACTTC
D gene: .; J gene: TRBJ2-7; clone size: few; V gene: TRBV19; CDR3 protein: CASSRGRAYEQYF; CDR3 DNA: TGTGCCAGTAGTAGGGGCCGCGCCTACGAGCAGTACTTC
D gene: .; J gene: TRBJ1-1; clone size: .; V gene: TRBV2; CDR3 protein: CASRQGLGTEAFF; CDR3 DNA: TGTGCCAGCAGGCAGGGACTAGGGACTGAAGCTTTCTTT
D gene: TRBD2; J gene: TRBJ2-1; clone size: .; V gene: TRBV27; CDR3 protein: CASSLFAGGSYNEQFF; CDR3 DNA: TGTGCCAGCAGTTTATTCGCGGGAGGCTCCTACAATGAGCAGTTCTTC